This T cell receptor beta chain was identified in a study of T cells expressing NK-cell markers. One entry per CDR3 protein, without DNA, is what TCRdb gives after re-calling the 5' RACE reads. The sample spans 250,000 or so distinct CDR3 sequences; the ten largest clones claim roughly 4.2%. This CDR3 has 14 residues. Germline V CDR1 and CDR2: GTSNPN, SVGIG (reference sequence). This clonotype originated in a woman aged 18 to 69 in good health. The sequenced sample was blood T cells: a sorted CD56 or NKG2C T cell subset, CD4+ or CD8+ T cells, or bulk PBMC T cells (not recorded which). The gene calls are TRBV30 and TRBJ2-1. The CDR3 here is CAWSGKRGYNEQFF.